This note documents a single T cell receptor beta chain sequence. This record belongs to a study of blood T cell repertoires in COVID-19. Across the whole study: Nucleic acid was either cDNA or gDNA, and it came from T cells, B-cell-depleted T cells, or PBMCs.

V shed 1 base and J shed 12 bases, with 15 bases lying between them. The CDR3 spans 13 residues. In germline, CDR1 is SNHLY, CDR2 FYNNEI. Sequenced by immunoSEQ multiplex PCR; TCRdb stores in-frame clones only, minus some. The sample includes under 100,000 clones, around 86% of them seen just once. The clonotype originates from a man aged 35 to 55 with acute or convalescent COVID-19. The V gene is TRBV2, the J gene TRBJ1-2; D is possibly TRBD1 (5 bases). The specimen sequenced was peripheral blood. The CDR3 region has the DNA TGTGCCAGCAGTGAAGTTGTTAGTCAGGGCGACACCTTC. Residues: CASSEVVSQGDTF. The complete variable domain, with remaining parts taken from reference TRBV2 and TRBJ1-2, reads EPEVTQTPSHQVTQMGQEVILRCVPISNHLYFYWYRQILGQKVEFLVSFYNNEISEKSEIFDDQFSVERPDGSNFTLKIRSTKLEDSAMYFCASSEVVSQGDTFGSGTRLTVV.